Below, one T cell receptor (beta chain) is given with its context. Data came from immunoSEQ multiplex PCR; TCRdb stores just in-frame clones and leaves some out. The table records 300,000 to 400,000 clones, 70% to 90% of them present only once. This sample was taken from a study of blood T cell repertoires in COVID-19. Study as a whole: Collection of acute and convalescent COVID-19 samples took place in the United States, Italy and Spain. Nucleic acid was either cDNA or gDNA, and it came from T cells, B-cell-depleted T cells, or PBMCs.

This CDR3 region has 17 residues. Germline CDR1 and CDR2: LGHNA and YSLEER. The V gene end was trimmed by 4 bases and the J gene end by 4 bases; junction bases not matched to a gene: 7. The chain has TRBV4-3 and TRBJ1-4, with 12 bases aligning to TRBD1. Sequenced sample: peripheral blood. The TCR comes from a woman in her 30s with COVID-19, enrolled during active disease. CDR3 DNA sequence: TGCGCCAGCAGCCGAGGGACAGGGGGCGCTTTTAATGAAAAACTGTTTTTT. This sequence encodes CASSRGTGGAFNEKLFF.